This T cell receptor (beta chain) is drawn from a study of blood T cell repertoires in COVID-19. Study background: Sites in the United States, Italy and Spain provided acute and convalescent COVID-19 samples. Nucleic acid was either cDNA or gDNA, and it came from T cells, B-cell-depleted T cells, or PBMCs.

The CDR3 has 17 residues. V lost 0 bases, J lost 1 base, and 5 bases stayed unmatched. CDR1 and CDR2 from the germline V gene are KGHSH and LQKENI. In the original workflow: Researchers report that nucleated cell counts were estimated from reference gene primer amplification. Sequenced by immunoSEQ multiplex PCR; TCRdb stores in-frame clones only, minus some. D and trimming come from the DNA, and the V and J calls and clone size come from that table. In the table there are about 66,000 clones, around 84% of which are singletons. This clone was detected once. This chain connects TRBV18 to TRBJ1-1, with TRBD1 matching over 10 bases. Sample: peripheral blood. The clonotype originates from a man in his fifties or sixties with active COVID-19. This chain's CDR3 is CASSPPTGQGWNTEAFF. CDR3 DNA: TGTGCCAGCTCACCACCGACGGGACAGGGGTGGAACACTGAAGCTTTCTTT.